This T cell receptor beta chain is drawn from a study of shared T cell receptors in the human thymus. Data came from immunoSEQ multiplex PCR; TCRdb stores just in-frame clones and leaves some out. The data hold more than 300,000 clones, with approximately 95% observed a single time. CDR3 length: 15 residues. The germline gives CDR1 MDHEN, CDR2 SYDVKM. Trimming took 2 bases from V and 3 from J; bases not matched to a gene: 4. The chain employs TRBV28 and TRBJ1-2; 9 nucleotides agree with TRBD1. The receptor was derived from a human donor. The sequencing sample was made of thymocytes. In nucleotides, the CDR3 is TGTGCCAGCAGTTTACGGGACAGGGACCACTATGGCTACACCTTC. Residues: CASSLRDRDHYGYTF.